Listed here are 23 T cell receptor beta chains from one sample, sequenced in a study of the immune and genomic landscape of osteosarcoma. The post-treatment osteosarcoma tumors were primary, local recurrence or metastasis specimens from poor-prognosis patients. The protocol was immunoSEQ multiplex PCR, while the TCRdb copy is restricted to in-frame clones and leaves out a portion. Seen here are roughly 10,000 clones, 55% to 75% observed once, and the top ten hold 18%. The sequencing input was osteosarcoma tumor tissue from the lung. The receptors here all came from a human donor with osteosarcoma.

V is TRBV6-1 and J is TRBJ2-1, with TRBD2 matching over 13 bases. CDR1 MNHNS and CDR2 SASEGT come from the germline V gene. The V and J ends lost 4 bases and 8 bases, in that order; junction bases with no gene match: 5. The CDR3 is made up of 15 amino acids. The CDR3 loop is CASSGRTSGRDEQFF. The CDR3 DNA sequence: TGTGCCAGCAGTGGGCGGACTAGCGGGAGAGATGAGCAGTTCTTC.

The chain is built from TRBV10-2 and TRBJ2-3, with 8 nucleotides matching TRBD2. Germline CDR1 WSHSY, CDR2 SAAADI. Trimming took 6 bases from V and 4 from J; bases not matched to a gene: 12. The CDR3 runs to 16 residues. This CDR3 is CASRDLAGGGADTQYF. As DNA, the CDR3 is TGCGCCAGCAGAGATTTGGCGGGAGGAGGCGCAGATACGCAGTATTTT.

The chain has TRBV9 and TRBJ2-7; tentative D call: TRBD1 (6 bases). CDR3 length: 14 residues. Germline lookup yields CDR1 SGDLS and CDR2 YYNGEE. Trimming took 4 bases from V and 3 from J, leaving 14 bases between them. In nucleotides, the CDR3 is TGTGCCAGCAGCTCGACAGGTACATACTACGAGCAGTACTTC. Its protein product is CASSSTGTYYEQYF. Combining the CDR3 with reference TRBV9 and TRBJ2-7 gives the whole variable domain DSGVTQTPKHLITATGQRVTLRCSPRSGDLSVYWYQQSLDQGLQFLIQYYNGEERAKGNILERFSAQQFPDLHSELNLSSLELGDSALYFCASSSTGTYYEQYFGPGTRLTVT.

J is TRBJ1-3 and V is TRBV5-1; D remains unclear. Germline-derived CDR1 and CDR2 are SGHRS and YFSETQ. The CDR3 spans 15 residues. Between the trimmed V and J ends, which lost 3 bases and 0 bases, there was a span of 10 bases. The CDR3 DNA reads TGCGCCAGCAGCTCCAACATTGACTCTGGAAACACCATATATTTT. Residues: CASSSNIDSGNTIYF.

The genes are TRBV7-9 and TRBJ2-7; D gene ambiguous. Trimming cost V 3 bases and J 2 bases, with 11 bases left between them. The CDR3 spans 14 residues. The V gene's germline CDR1 is SEHNR and CDR2 FQNEAQ (reference sequence). The CDR3 loop is CASSLSEAPYEQYF. CDR3 DNA: TGTGCCAGCAGCTTGTCAGAGGCCCCCTACGAGCAGTACTTC. Full variable domain (missing parts from reference TRBV7-9 and TRBJ2-7): DTGVSQNPRHKITKRGQNVTFRCDPISEHNRLYWYRQTLGQGPEFLTYFQNEAQLEKSRLLSDRFSAERPKGSFSTLEIQRTEQGDSAMYLCASSLSEAPYEQYFGPGTRLTVT.

The chain links TRBV2 to TRBJ2-2; 12 nucleotides line up with TRBD2. Germline V CDR1 and CDR2: SNHLY, FYNNEI. CDR3 length: 16 amino acids. With V trimmed by 6 bases and J by 5 bases, 7 bases remained unmatched. The CDR3 DNA reads TGTGCCAGCAGAGATCTAGCGGGAGGGGAAACCGGGGAGCTGTTTTTT. Translated: CASRDLAGGETGELFF.

A few counts support this clone. The genes are TRBV21-1 and TRBJ2-7; the D call TRBD1 from the table was never checked on the DNA. TRBV21-1 is recorded as a pseudogene. CDR3 length: 13 amino acids. This CDR3 reads CASSKTVYYEQYF. In DNA form, the CDR3 reads TGTGCCAGCAGCAAAACAGTCTACTACGAGCAGTACTTC.

This chain links TRBV6-5 with TRBJ2-3; the match to TRBD1 covers 8 bases. Looked up from germline, CDR1 is MNHEY and CDR2 is SVGAGI. Germline trimming cut 4 bases from V and 6 bases from J; bases unmatched to any gene: 6. The CDR3 contains 14 residues. The CDR3 region has the DNA TGTGCCAGCAGTTCCGGGACAGGATTGGATACGCAGTATTTT. Encoded protein: CASSSGTGLDTQYF.

This clone was picked up a small number of times. Other DNA sequences in this sample translate to the same CDR3. The J gene is TRBJ2-7, the V gene TRBV11-2, with D perhaps TRBD2 (6 bases). The CDR3 covers 14 residues. With 5 bases removed from V and 0 bases from J, the gap between germline ends came to 11 bases. CDR1 and CDR2 from the germline V gene are SGHAT and FQNNGV. CDR3: CASSRSGSSYEQYF. CDR3 bases: TGTGCCAGCAGCCGTAGCGGAAGCTCCTACGAGCAGTACTTC.

This clone was seen a single time. V usage is TRBV4-1 and J usage is TRBJ2-3; D is possibly TRBD2 (5 bases). From germline, CDR1 is MGHRA and CDR2 YSYEKL. V lost 5 bases to trimming and J lost 2 bases, with 11 bases between them. The CDR3 is 14 amino acids. The CDR3 sequence: CASSRVGNTDTQYF. The CDR3 DNA is TGCGCCAGCAGCAGGGTCGGGAACACAGATACGCAGTATTTT.

This chain connects TRBV5-1 to TRBJ1-2; 7 positions agree with TRBD1. Germline V gives CDR1 SGHRS, CDR2 YFSETQ. V trimming: 1 base; J trimming: 3 bases; junction bases outside the gene matches: 6. CDR3 length equals 15 residues. CDR3 region: CASSLSGQTDYGYTF. CDR3 sequence (DNA): TGCGCCAGCAGCTTGTCGGGACAGACCGACTATGGCTACACCTTC. Using reference TRBV5-1 and TRBJ1-2 for the parts outside the CDR3, the full variable domain is KAGVTQTPRYLIKTRGQQVTLSCSPISGHRSVSWYQQTPGQGLQFLFEYFSETQRNKGNFPGRFSGRQFSNSRSEMNVSTLELGDSALYLCASSLSGQTDYGYTFGSGTRLTVV.

The chain has TRBV6-5 and TRBJ1-5; D is undetermined. Looked up from germline, CDR1 is MNHEY and CDR2 is SVGAGI. The CDR3 has 14 residues. Trimming took 6 bases from V and 0 from J, leaving 9 bases between them. CDR3 loop: CASRGGYSNQPQHF. The CDR3, as DNA: TGTGCCAGCAGAGGAGGTTATAGCAATCAGCCCCAGCATTTT.

The chain couples TRBV28 to TRBJ1-5; D possibly corresponds to TRBD1 (5 bases). The CDR3 consists of 22 residues. Germline loops: CDR1 MDHEN, CDR2 SYDVKM. V lost 2 bases and J 0 bases, leaving 29 bases between the germline ends. Here the CDR3 DNA reads TGTGCCAGCAGTTTAGTTTGGATCGTTGGGGGATGGGGGATGTATAGCAATCAGCCCCAGCATTTT. This gives the protein CASSLVWIVGGWGMYSNQPQHF.

This sequence joins TRBV2 and TRBJ2-7, with 10 positions matching TRBD1. The V segment lost 6 bases and the J segment 3 bases; nucleotides outside the gene matches: 8. Per the germline V gene, CDR1 is SNHLY and CDR2 is FYNNEI. The CDR3 runs 15 residues. The CDR3 is CASSSPDRGGYEQYF. The DNA of the CDR3 is TGTGCCAGCAGCTCACCGGACAGGGGGGGCTACGAGCAGTACTTC.

The chain is built from TRBV4-1 and TRBJ1-1, with 11 bases matching TRBD1. Germline CDR1 is MGHRA and CDR2 is YSYEKL. The CDR3 totals 16 residues. J was trimmed by 4 bases and V by 1 base; bases with no gene match: 5. The CDR3 loop reads CASSQGLGTGGTEAFF. For the CDR3, the DNA is TGCGCCAGCAGCCAAGGCTTAGGGACAGGGGGCACTGAAGCTTTCTTT.

This rearrangement joins TRBV7-2 to TRBJ2-3; D is unresolved. The V gene's germline CDR1 is SGHTA and CDR2 FQGNSA. This CDR3 has 12 amino acids. V lost 5 bases, J lost 4 bases, and 7 bases lay in between. The CDR3 loop is CASSPRPDTQYF. CDR3 bases: TGTGCCAGCAGCCCCCGTCCAGATACGCAGTATTTT.

There are a few counts of this clone. The chain has TRBV7-6 and TRBJ2-7; D remains ambiguous. The CDR3 covers 15 residues. V was cut by 5 bases and J by 3 bases, with 17 bases left in between. Germline V gives CDR1 SGHVS, CDR2 FNYEAQ. The DNA of the CDR3 is TGTGCCAGCAGCCCCCATTTTAGCCGCCACTACGAGCAGTACTTC. Its protein is CASSPHFSRHYEQYF.

V gene TRBV4-1 combines with J gene TRBJ2-3, with a possible D match to TRBD1 (6 bases). The V gene lost 0 bases and the J gene lost 2 bases, with 15 bases spanning the gap. In germline, CDR1 is MGHRA, CDR2 YSYEKL. The CDR3 is 17 residues long. Here the CDR3 reads CASSQDLWAGDTDTQYF. In DNA, the CDR3 is TGCGCCAGCAGCCAAGATCTTTGGGCAGGGGACACAGATACGCAGTATTTT.

This sequence joins TRBV6-6 and TRBJ1-3, with TRBD1 matching 8 bases. J lost 2 bases, V lost 5 bases, and 5 bases had no gene match. The CDR3 has 15 amino acids. Germline V lookup: CDR1 MNHNY, CDR2 SVGAGI (reference sequence). CDR3 coding DNA: TGTGCCAGCAGTGATCCAGGGGGCGCTGGAAACACCATATATTTT. Translating gives CASSDPGGAGNTIYF.

The J gene is TRBJ2-5, the V gene TRBV6-6; weak D call: TRBD1 (5 bases). The CDR3 is 14 amino acids. Trimming removed 5 bases from V and 2 bases from J, with 12 bases in between. CDR1 is MNHNY and CDR2 is SVGAGI in the germline V gene (reference sequence). Here the CDR3 DNA reads TGTGCCAGCAGTAATACAGGTACACAAGAGACCCAGTACTTC. Protein: CASSNTGTQETQYF.

The genes are TRBV5-7 and TRBJ2-7; 8 bases are a match to TRBD1. TRBV5-7 is classed as an ORF, of uncertain function. The CDR3 loop spans 15 amino acids. J lost 0 bases, V lost 0 bases, and 2 bases had no gene match. Here the CDR3 reads CASSLDQGASYEQYF. The CDR3 DNA sequence: TGTGCCAGCAGCTTGGATCAGGGGGCCTCCTACGAGCAGTACTTC.

For the CDR3, the DNA is TGCGCCAGCAGTCATCGGACGCTGTTCTCTCATCCGAATGAAAAACTGTTTTTT. Translation: CASSHRTLFSHPNEKLFF. The rearrangement uses TRBV23-1 and TRBJ1-4; D is unclear. TRBV23-1 is placed among ORFs of uncertain function. Trimming removed 3 bases at V and 5 bases at J, with 22 bases between. The CDR3 runs to 18 residues.

The CDR3, as DNA: TGTGCCAGCAGCCTCCGCCCGACAGCGACCTACGAGCAGTACTTC. It codes for CASSLRPTATYEQYF. The J gene is TRBJ2-7, the V gene TRBV5-4; weak D call: TRBD1 (5 bases). The germline V and J ends were trimmed by 4 bases and 2 bases, with 16 bases remaining between them. CDR1 and CDR2 from the germline V gene are SGHNT and YYREEE (reference sequence). This CDR3 is 15 amino acids long.